Below, 17 T cell receptor beta chains from the same sample are listed, as sequenced in a study of blood T cell repertoires in COVID-19. TCRdb's copy holds only in-frame clones and misses some; the assay was immunoSEQ multiplex PCR. The table shows about 140,000 clones, with 75% to 80% occurring only once. Material for sequencing was peripheral blood. The receptors shown here come from a woman between 50 and 59 years old with active or convalescent COVID-19.

The chain uses TRBV7-9 and TRBJ1-6, with D unclear. Trimming pared 5 bases from V and 0 bases from J, leaving 14 bases between. This CDR3 is 17 amino acids long. Looked up from germline, CDR1 is SEHNR and CDR2 is FQNEAQ (reference sequence). This CDR3 reads CASSPGFLSSYNSPLHF. The DNA for the CDR3 is TGTGCCAGCAGCCCCGGGTTCCTAAGCTCCTATAATTCACCCCTCCACTTT.

The rearrangement links TRBV10-3 to TRBJ2-3; D gene unclear. V lost 0 bases, J lost 2 bases, and 6 bases lay in between. There are 14 residues in the CDR3. Per germline, CDR1 ENHRY and CDR2 SYGVKD. CDR3 protein: CAISESEVTDTQYF. CDR3 in DNA: TGTGCCATCAGTGAGTCCGAGGTCACAGATACGCAGTATTTT.

This clone was found a few times. The chain recombines TRBV2 with TRBJ1-6; no definite D call. CDR1 SNHLY and CDR2 FYNNEI come from the germline V gene. The CDR3 runs to 16 residues. Trimming shortened V by 7 bases and J by 0 bases, and 13 bases separated the two germline ends. The CDR3 reads CASIGLRSSYNSPLHF. The CDR3 DNA reads as TGTGCCAGCATTGGGTTGCGGAGCTCCTATAATTCACCCCTCCACTTT.

This chain links TRBV12-3 or TRBV12-4 with TRBJ2-7; no definite D call. This CDR3 region has 12 residues. V lost 5 bases to trimming and J lost 13 bases, with 18 bases between them. The DNA of the CDR3 is TGTGCCAGCAGTGTCAGACTTGGTAAAGTTTACTTC. It codes for CASSVRLGKVYF.

In nucleotides, the CDR3 is TGTGCCAGCAGCCCGGACAGGGGGCGAGACGGGGAGCTGTTTTTT. Protein sequence: CASSPDRGRDGELFF. The chain employs TRBV5-8 and TRBJ2-2; 11 nucleotides line up with TRBD1. The CDR3 extends over 15 amino acids. Germline-derived CDR1 and CDR2 are SGHTS and YDEGEE. The V gene end was trimmed by 4 bases and the J gene end by 7 bases; junction bases not matched to a gene: 6.

The V call is TRBV7-3, the J call TRBJ2-1; D possibly corresponds to TRBD2 (6 bases). In germline, CDR1 is SGHTA, CDR2 FQGTGA. This CDR3 has 15 amino acids. V lost 5 bases to trimming and J lost 0 bases, with 11 bases between them. CDR3 sequence reads: CASSPQTSSYNEQFF. CDR3 in DNA: TGTGCCAGCAGCCCCCAGACTAGCTCCTACAATGAGCAGTTCTTC.

V and J are TRBV4-3 and TRBJ2-5; 7 bases line up with TRBD2. Losses at the gene ends were 1 base for V and 4 bases for J; bases not matched to a gene: 9. Germline assignment: CDR1 LGHNA and CDR2 YSLEER. The CDR3 spans 16 residues. The CDR3 region is CASSQGWGGGAETQYF. The DNA of the CDR3 is TGCGCCAGCAGCCAAGGGTGGGGCGGGGGTGCAGAGACCCAGTACTTC.

J is TRBJ1-1 and V is TRBV7-2, with 7 bases aligning to TRBD1. This CDR3 contains 18 residues. Unmatched junction bases numbered 14, after V lost 3 bases and J lost 1 base. Germline values: CDR1 SGHTA, CDR2 FQGNSA. The CDR3 spells CASSLAAAQGRANTEAFF. CDR3 sequence (DNA): TGTGCCAGCAGCTTGGCCGCTGCACAGGGGAGAGCGAACACTGAAGCTTTCTTT.

A few counts support this clone. The J gene is TRBJ1-1, the V gene TRBV27; the match to TRBD1 covers 8 bases. CDR3 length: 14 amino acids. V lost 5 bases, J lost 3 bases, and 5 bases stayed unmatched. Germline V gene data show CDR1 as MNHEY and CDR2 as SMNVEV (reference sequence). In DNA, the CDR3 is TGTGCCAGCAGTAGGGGACAGGCGCACACTGAAGCTTTCTTT. Translated: CASSRGQAHTEAFF.

The chain carries TRBV6-5 and TRBJ1-5; possible D gene TRBD1, 5 bases. Trimming took off 5 bases at V and 7 bases at J, with 15 bases between the two ends. This CDR3 region has 14 residues. In germline, CDR1 is MNHEY, CDR2 SVGAGI. Written as DNA, the CDR3 is TGTGCCAGCAGTCGTCAGGGAGCGGGCCAGCCCCAGCATTTT. This sequence encodes CASSRQGAGQPQHF.

The CDR3, as DNA: TGCAGTGCTAGTGGGACTAGCGGGGGGGCCGGAGCAGATACGCAGTATTTT. Translated: CSASGTSGGAGADTQYF. This sequence joins TRBV20-1 and TRBJ2-3; 16 bases are a match to TRBD2. The length of the CDR3 is 17 residues. Germline V gene sequence: CDR1 DFQATT, CDR2 SNEGSKA (reference sequence). V gave up 3 bases and J gave up 4 bases; unmatched junction bases: 7.

The rearrangement joins TRBV11-2 to TRBJ2-1, with 11 bases matching TRBD2. The CDR3 sequence is 16 residues long. CDR1 and CDR2 (germline): SGHAT, FQNNGV. V shed 4 bases, J shed 0 bases, and the junction held 2 bases outside the gene matches. The CDR3 protein is CASSYTSGGSYNEQFF. The CDR3 region has the DNA TGTGCCAGCAGCTACACTAGCGGGGGCTCCTACAATGAGCAGTTCTTC.

The J gene is TRBJ2-7, the V gene TRBV19; 7 positions match TRBD1. J was trimmed by 4 bases and V by 3 bases; bases with no gene match: 15. CDR3 length: 17 amino acids. Germline CDR1 and CDR2: LNHDA and SQIVND (reference sequence). The CDR3: CASSILPRAGGNYEQYF. In DNA form, the CDR3 reads TGTGCCAGTAGTATCCTACCAAGGGCAGGGGGAAATTACGAGCAGTACTTC.

This clone was detected once. The chain combines TRBV27 with TRBJ1-2; a weak D match, TRBD1 (5 bases). V dropped 6 bases and J dropped 6 bases, with 14 bases sitting between them. This CDR3 comprises 13 residues. Germline CDR1 MNHEY, CDR2 SMNVEV (reference sequence). The CDR3 coding sequence is TGTGCCAGCAGAGCGCGGGGGGTCCATGGCTACACCTTC. Translation gives CASRARGVHGYTF.

The chain couples TRBV11-3 to TRBJ1-3; 7 positions agree with TRBD1. The length of the CDR3 is 15 residues. The junction had 4 bases not matched to a gene; V was cut back by 5 bases and J by 0 bases. Looked up from germline, CDR1 is SGHNT and CDR2 is YENEEA. The CDR3 sequence is CASSKGQSSGNTIYF. Here the CDR3 DNA reads TGTGCCAGCAGCAAGGGACAGAGCTCTGGAAACACCATATATTTT. Looking up the rest from reference TRBV11-3 and TRBJ1-3 gives the full variable domain: EAGVVQSPRYKIIEKKQPVAFWCNPISGHNTLYWYLQNLGQGPELLIRYENEEAVDDSQLPKDRFSAERLKGVDSTLKIQPAELGDSAVYLCASSKGQSSGNTIYFGEGSWLTVV.

The chain recombines TRBV6-5 with TRBJ2-1, with 8 bases that match TRBD1. The CDR3 length is 15 residues. J was trimmed by 6 bases and V by 4 bases; bases with no gene match: 8. The germline gives CDR1 MNHEY, CDR2 SVGAGI. The CDR3 sequence: CASSCRGPTCNEQFF. The CDR3 nucleotides read TGTGCCAGCAGTTGCAGGGGGCCGACTTGCAATGAGCAGTTCTTC.

This clone was seen a handful of times. The chain uses TRBV5-8 and TRBJ1-1; 7 nucleotides align to TRBD1. V trimming: 1 base; J trimming: 7 bases; junction bases outside the gene matches: 10. The germline V gene encodes CDR1 SGHTS and CDR2 YDEGEE. The length of the CDR3 is 15 residues. The CDR3 is CASSLTMGQRNEAFF. In nucleotides, the CDR3 is TGTGCCAGCAGCTTGACTATGGGACAGAGAAATGAAGCTTTCTTT.